Here is one TCR beta chain with its context. Its cognate antigen has yet to be identified. Base qualities are not provided; no much larger clone lies one nucleotide away. TCRbeta CDR3 regions were amplified from genomic DNA using the immunoSEQ Assay, a bias-controlled multiplex PCR. Per the source publication's procedure: The number of nucleated cells in each sample was estimated from the amplification of reference gene primers within the assay. To quantify the absolute abundance of each unique TCRbeta CDR3 rearrangement, sequence reads were collapsed and filtered. For each sample, productive Simpson clonality was calculated by taking the square root of Simpson's diversity index across productive rearrangements. Sourced from immuneACCESS, this table was stored by TCRdb with only in-frame sequences that have V and J called. A share of the clones is absent; for the studies checked, an unresolved V gene accounts for under half, and the remainder has no known explanation. D and trimming come from the DNA, and the V and J calls and clone size come from that table. In this sample the table shows tens of thousands of clones, roughly 84% of which occur a single time. The biggest ten clones account for roughly a third of the sample.

The data belong to a study of blood T cell repertoires in COVID-19 (dated by TCRdb to 2020 to 2022). For context, the study as a whole: Samples from collaborators originated in the United States, Italy and Spain and spanned both the acute and convalescent phases of COVID-19. The material from the prospective study consisted of cDNA or gDNA derived from T cells, B-cell-depleted T cells, or PBMCs. Deeply sampled blood TCRbeta repertoires from subjects exposed to, actively infected with, or recovered from COVID-19 were included in the dataset. A freely available public database, intended as a resource for researchers studying the immune response to SARS-CoV-2, is where the repertoires were released. The samples were drawn from two sources: the first 160 participants of the ongoing ImmuneRACE study, and 1,000 to 1,500 subjects contributed by 6 global collaborators. Sample metadata almost always included a de-identified subject ID, COVID-19 status, age in years and sex. HLA class I and class II types, where available, came from metadata supplied by the sample provider rather than from assay-based typing.

Study-wide findings and limitations: Clinical and demographic metadata were provided uncurated, with the amount varying by source and participant.

Whole blood was collected in K2EDTA tubes by collaborating institutions according to the institutions' own protocols. For TCRbeta analysis, collaborator samples were shipped as frozen whole blood, as isolated PBMCs, or as DNA extracted from either sample type. The TCR comes from a man in his 70s with active COVID-19. Sequencing input: peripheral blood.

The nucleotide sequence reads as follows: TGTGCCAGCAGTACGAGCGGGAGGGCCTGGAATGAGCAGTTCTTC. Protein translation: CASSTSGRAWNEQFF. Here the chain combines TRBV27 and TRBJ2-1; 10 middle bases align to TRBD2. Including the terminal cysteine and phenylalanine, the CDR3 comprises 15 residues. The retained sequence is limited to the CDR3, 45 bases, with the frame set at the first base. The germline V gene (reference sequence) specifies MNHEY as CDR1 and SMNVEV as CDR2. The germline V and J ends show losses of 5 bases and 7 bases respectively, and no gene match explains 8 bases of the junction.